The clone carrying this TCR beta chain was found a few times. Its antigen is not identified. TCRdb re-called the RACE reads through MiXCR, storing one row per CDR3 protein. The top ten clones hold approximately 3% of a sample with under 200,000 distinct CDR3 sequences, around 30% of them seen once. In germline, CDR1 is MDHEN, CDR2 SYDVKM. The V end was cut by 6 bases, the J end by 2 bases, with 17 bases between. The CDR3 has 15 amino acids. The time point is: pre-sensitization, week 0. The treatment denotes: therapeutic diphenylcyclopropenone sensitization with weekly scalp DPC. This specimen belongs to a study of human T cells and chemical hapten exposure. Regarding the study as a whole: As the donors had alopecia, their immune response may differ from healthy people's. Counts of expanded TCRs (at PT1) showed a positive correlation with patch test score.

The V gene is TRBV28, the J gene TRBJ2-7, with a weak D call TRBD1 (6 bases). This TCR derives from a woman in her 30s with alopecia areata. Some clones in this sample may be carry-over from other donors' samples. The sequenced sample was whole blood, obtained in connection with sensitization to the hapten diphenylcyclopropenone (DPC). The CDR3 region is CASSPLGQGPYEQYF. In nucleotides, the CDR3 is TGTGCCAGCAGCCCGTTAGGGCAGGGGCCCTACGAGCAGTACTTC.